Presented here are 24 T cell receptor beta chains from one specimen sequenced in a study of T cell changes during pregnancy in multiple sclerosis. Only in-frame clones appear in the TCRdb table, and some are missing; sequencing was by immunoSEQ multiplex PCR. The sample consists of tens of thousands of clones, under 90% of them appearing once. The specimen was peripheral blood, collected after pregnancy. The receptors were gathered from a female donor in good health, enrolled as a control in a pregnancy study.

This chain links TRBV5-1 with TRBJ2-1; a weak D match, TRBD2 (7 bases). Looked up from germline, CDR1 is SGHRS and CDR2 is YFSETQ. V gave up 0 bases and J gave up 9 bases, with 10 bases separating them. This CDR3 has 13 amino acids. CDR3 in amino acids: CASSLVGGPEQFF. CDR3 nucleotides: TGCGCCAGCAGCTTGGTGGGGGGGCCTGAGCAGTTCTTC.

This sequence joins TRBV6-5 and TRBJ2-2, with a possible D match to TRBD1 (5 bases). The CDR3 is 15 residues long. Trimming removed 10 bases from V and 4 bases from J, with 19 bases in between. CDR1 and CDR2 from the germline V gene are MNHEY and SVGAGI. This chain's CDR3 is CATLQLGQGTGELFF. DNA for the CDR3: TGTGCCACCCTACAATTGGGGCAGGGCACCGGGGAGCTGTTTTTT.

This chain joins TRBV6-5 and TRBJ1-2; 7 bases are shared with TRBD1. Germline values: CDR1 MNHEY, CDR2 SVGAGI. This CDR3 is 15 amino acids long. Trimming took 0 bases from V and 11 from J; bases not matched to a gene: 12. The chain's CDR3 is CASSYSRPGGVGYTF. The CDR3 region has the DNA TGTGCCAGCAGTTACTCGAGGCCAGGGGGTGTGGGGTACACCTTC.

The V gene is TRBV9, the J gene TRBJ1-1, with 9 bases matching TRBD1. Unmatched junction bases numbered 4, after V lost 0 bases and J lost 4 bases. The germline CDR1 and CDR2 sequences are SGDLS and YYNGEE. The CDR3 contains 15 residues. The CDR3 region is CASSVVGQGITEAFF. Written as DNA, the CDR3 is TGTGCCAGCAGCGTAGTGGGACAGGGTATCACTGAAGCTTTCTTT. Drawing the rest from reference TRBV9 and TRBJ1-1, the complete variable domain is DSGVTQTPKHLITATGQRVTLRCSPRSGDLSVYWYQQSLDQGLQFLIQYYNGEERAKGNILERFSAQQFPDLHSELNLSSLELGDSALYFCASSVVGQGITEAFFGQGTRLTVV.

This clone appeared a few times. V usage is TRBV14 and J usage is TRBJ1-1, with D possibly matching TRBD1 (6 bases). Germline assignment: CDR1 SGHDN and CDR2 FVKESK. CDR3 length: 12 amino acids. With 3 bases removed from V and 6 bases from J, the gap between germline ends came to 8 bases. This chain's CDR3 is CASSQGHSEAFF. The CDR3 bases are TGTGCCAGCAGCCAGGGACACTCTGAAGCTTTCTTT.

V usage is TRBV7-6 and J usage is TRBJ2-1; the match to TRBD2 covers 7 bases. The CDR3 has 13 amino acids. With V trimmed by 6 bases and J by 7 bases, 6 bases remained unmatched. The germline CDR1 and CDR2 sequences are SGHVS and FNYEAQ. CDR3 sequence (DNA): TGTGCCAGCAGAGAGCGGGGAGGGAATGAGCAGTTCTTC. Protein: CASRERGGNEQFF.

This chain uses TRBV28 with TRBJ1-4; D is possibly TRBD1 (5 bases). Trimming took off 5 bases at V and 0 bases at J, with 7 bases between the two ends. The CDR3 is 14 residues long. Germline V gene lookup returns CDR1 MDHEN and CDR2 SYDVKM. CDR3 region: CASSKTATNEKLFF. The CDR3 coding sequence is TGTGCCAGCAGTAAGACAGCAACTAATGAAAAACTGTTTTTT. Filled out from reference TRBV28 and TRBJ1-4, the complete variable domain reads DVKVTQSSRYLVKRTGEKVFLECVQDMDHENMFWYRQDPGLGLRLIYFSYDVKMKEKGDIPEGYSVSREKKERFSLILESASTNQTSMYLCASSKTATNEKLFFGSGTQLSVL.

The chain has TRBV19 and TRBJ1-5, with 10 positions matching TRBD1. Germline lookup yields CDR1 LNHDA and CDR2 SQIVND (reference sequence). This CDR3 is 17 amino acids long. The J segment lost 3 bases and the V segment lost 1 base, leaving 6 bases of the junction unmatched. CDR3 DNA: TGTGCCAGTAGTATAGCGACAGGGGGCTATAACAATCAGCCCCAGCATTTT. This encodes CASSIATGGYNNQPQHF.

This clone has only a few counts. The J gene is TRBJ2-1, the V gene TRBV4-1, with 9 positions matching TRBD2. The CDR3 runs to 14 residues. The V gene end was trimmed by 4 bases and the J gene end by 5 bases; junction bases not matched to a gene: 3. Germline V lookup: CDR1 MGHRA, CDR2 YSYEKL. The DNA for the CDR3 is TGCGCCAGCAGCCTGGGACTAGCAGACAATGAGCAGTTCTTC. The encoded protein is CASSLGLADNEQFF.

This rearrangement joins TRBV6-5 to TRBJ1-5; D is unclear. Germline values: CDR1 MNHEY, CDR2 SVGAGI. The CDR3 contains 14 residues. V was trimmed by 6 bases and J by 0 bases, leaving 9 bases between them. For the CDR3, the DNA is TGTGCCAGCAGAAGCCCCCATAGCAATCAGCCCCAGCATTTT. Its protein is CASRSPHSNQPQHF.

The chain uses TRBV10-3 and TRBJ2-1; 9 nucleotides align to TRBD2. This CDR3 is built from 13 residues. V was clipped by 5 bases and J by 7 bases; unmatched bases: 3. Germline V gene data show CDR1 as ENHRY and CDR2 as SYGVKD. In DNA form, the CDR3 reads TGTGCCATCAGTTTGACTAGCGGTAATGAGCAGTTCTTC. Translated, it gives CAISLTSGNEQFF.

This rearrangement joins TRBV19 to TRBJ2-7, with 8 bases fitting TRBD1. From germline, CDR1 is LNHDA and CDR2 SQIVND (reference sequence). CDR3 length equals 15 residues. Trimming took 5 bases from V and 5 from J; bases not matched to a gene: 11. The CDR3 region is CASSSSRTGFHEQYF. Written as DNA, the CDR3 is TGTGCCAGTAGTTCCTCCAGGACAGGGTTTCACGAGCAGTACTTC.

The V gene is TRBV7-2, the J gene TRBJ2-7; 9 bases fit TRBD1. V was pared by 6 bases and J by 5 bases, with 8 bases of the junction left unmatched. The length of the CDR3 is 14 residues. The V gene's germline CDR1 is SGHTA and CDR2 FQGNSA. CDR3: CASRSGTGLDEQYF. The CDR3 DNA reads as TGTGCCAGCAGGTCCGGGACAGGGCTGGACGAGCAGTACTTC.

This sequence joins TRBV5-4 and TRBJ2-1; perhaps TRBD2 as D (5 bases). V lost 4 bases to trimming and J lost 3 bases, with 14 bases between them. This CDR3 has 15 amino acids. CDR1 and CDR2 (germline): SGHNT, YYREEE (reference sequence). The CDR3 coding sequence is TGTGCCAGCAGCCCCGGGCGGGCCGGCTACAATGAGCAGTTCTTC. Protein: CASSPGRAGYNEQFF.

The genes are TRBV19 and TRBJ2-2; 8 bases fit TRBD1. In germline, CDR1 is LNHDA, CDR2 SQIVND (reference sequence). V shed 9 bases and J 5 bases; nucleotides not matched to a gene: 11. The CDR3 is 15 amino acids. CDR3 amino acids: CASHNPGQETGELFF. CDR3 nucleotide sequence: TGTGCCAGCCATAACCCGGGACAGGAAACCGGGGAGCTGTTTTTT.

The V gene is TRBV2, the J gene TRBJ2-5; 9 positions agree with TRBD1. CDR3 length: 13 residues. V gave up 8 bases and J gave up 3 bases; unmatched junction bases: 4. Germline values: CDR1 SNHLY, CDR2 FYNNEI. CDR3 amino acids: CASRQGGEETQYF. In DNA, the CDR3 is TGTGCCAGCCGACAGGGGGGCGAAGAGACCCAGTACTTC.

The CDR3 region has the DNA TGTGCCAGTTACGGGGAGGGGCGGAACACCGGGGAGCTGTTTTTT. This codes for CASYGEGRNTGELFF. V gene TRBV5-6 combines with J gene TRBJ2-2; 7 nucleotides align to TRBD2. CDR3 length equals 15 residues. V was pared by 8 bases and J by 1 base, with 8 bases of the junction left unmatched. CDR1 is SGHDT, CDR2 YYEEEE, per germline.

For the CDR3, the DNA is TGTGCCAGTAACAATCGGGTCCGCGGGGGCACAGATACGCAGTATTTT. It translates to CASNNRVRGGTDTQYF. This rearrangement joins TRBV27 to TRBJ2-3; a possible D gene is TRBD2 (6 bases). In germline, CDR1 is MNHEY, CDR2 SMNVEV (reference sequence). Trimming stripped 9 bases from V and 1 base from J, with 20 bases between. The CDR3 has 16 amino acids.

The V gene is TRBV6-5, the J gene TRBJ2-1; 9 bases agree with TRBD2. The germline V gene has CDR1 MNHEY and CDR2 SVGAGI. J was trimmed by 6 bases and V by 1 base; bases with no gene match: 4. The CDR3 is 15 residues long. The DNA for the CDR3 is TGTGCCAGCAGTTACTTCGCTAGCGGGATCAATGAGCAGTTCTTC. Protein sequence: CASSYFASGINEQFF.

The chain combines TRBV7-9 with TRBJ2-7; TRBD1 might be the D (6 bases). The CDR3 contains 15 residues. The V gene's germline CDR1 is SEHNR and CDR2 FQNEAQ (reference sequence). The V end lost 1 base, the J end lost 4 bases, and 14 bases lay between the germline ends. CDR3 DNA: TGTGCCAGCAGCTTAGTCGGCCAGGGGCAGTACGAGCAGTACTTC. Protein: CASSLVGQGQYEQYF.

The rearrangement links TRBV29-1 to TRBJ1-1; D uncertain. The CDR3 covers 14 residues. V gave up 6 bases and J gave up 2 bases, with 16 bases separating them. Germline CDR1 reads SQVTM; CDR2 reads ANQGSEA. CDR3 DNA sequence: TGCAGCGTAGACTACGGACGGAAAAACACTGAAGCTTTCTTT. It codes for CSVDYGRKNTEAFF.

The chain has TRBV5-1 and TRBJ2-5; possible D gene TRBD2, 6 bases. The CDR3 sequence is 15 residues long. CDR1 is SGHRS, CDR2 YFSETQ, per germline. With 5 bases removed from V and 0 bases from J, the gap between germline ends came to 14 bases. The CDR3 sequence is CASRASGSYQETQYF. CDR3 nucleotides: TGCGCCAGCAGGGCCAGCGGGTCGTACCAAGAGACCCAGTACTTC.

The rearrangement uses TRBV7-9 and TRBJ1-4, with 12 bases fitting TRBD1. V was clipped by 5 bases and J by 5 bases; unmatched bases: 3. Germline CDR1 is SEHNR and CDR2 is FQNEAQ (reference sequence). CDR3 size: 15 residues. In DNA, the CDR3 is TGTGCCAGCAGCAGCGGGACAGGGGGCAATGAAAAACTGTTTTTT. Its translation is CASSSGTGGNEKLFF. Using reference TRBV7-9 and TRBJ1-4 for the parts outside the CDR3, the full variable domain is DTGVSQNPRHKITKRGQNVTFRCDPISEHNRLYWYRQTLGQGPEFLTYFQNEAQLEKSRLLSDRFSAERPKGSFSTLEIQRTEQGDSAMYLCASSSGTGGNEKLFFGSGTQLSVL.

The chain carries TRBV7-2 and TRBJ1-1; D ambiguous. The CDR3 loop spans 13 amino acids. Germline V gene lookup returns CDR1 SGHTA and CDR2 FQGNSA. The V and J ends lost 5 bases and 2 bases respectively, with 9 bases between them. This chain's CDR3 is CASSPQSNTEAFF. CDR3 nucleotides: TGTGCCAGCAGCCCCCAGTCAAACACTGAAGCTTTCTTT.